The 5 T cell receptor beta chains below all came from one sample that was sequenced in a study of glioma-infiltrating T cells after dendritic cell vaccination. The sample's time point: after dendritic cell vaccination, including at tumor progression/relapse. Assay: immunoSEQ multiplex PCR; the TCRdb copy retains only in-frame clones and omits some. The profile shows about 87,000 clones, around four fifths of them singletons. Sequences were derived from blood, sampled after dendritic cell vaccination. Every receptor here comes from a human donor with glioblastoma.

This clone has just one count. The V and J genes are TRBV7-8 and TRBJ2-5; 7 positions agree with TRBD1. The CDR3 has 13 amino acids. Germline-derived CDR1 and CDR2 are SGHVS and FQNEAQ. The ends lost 5 bases at V and 5 bases at J; junction bases unmatched: 5. The CDR3 loop is CASSPDRDETQYF. CDR3 nucleotide sequence: TGTGCCAGCAGCCCTGACAGGGATGAGACCCAGTACTTC.

The chain combines TRBV5-6 with TRBJ1-6, with D hard to call. This CDR3 is built from 15 residues. Between the trimmed V and J ends, which lost 1 base and 0 bases, there was a span of 5 bases. Germline V gene data show CDR1 as SGHDT and CDR2 as YYEEEE. The CDR3 nucleotides read TGTGCCAGCAGCTTGAGGAGCTCCTATAATTCACCCCTCCACTTT. Translating gives CASSLRSSYNSPLHF.

The chain couples TRBV6-5 to TRBJ2-7; 7 positions agree with TRBD2. V was pared by 2 bases and J by 3 bases, with 7 bases of the junction left unmatched. The CDR3 has 15 residues. CDR1 and CDR2 (germline): MNHEY, SVGAGI. The CDR3: CASSYTRGEGYEQYF. The CDR3 DNA is TGTGCCAGCAGTTACACCCGGGGGGAGGGCTACGAGCAGTACTTC.

V is TRBV6-1 and J is TRBJ1-2, with unresolved D. This CDR3 has 13 amino acids. Germline assignment: CDR1 MNHNS and CDR2 SASEGT. Trimming pared 6 bases from V and 2 bases from J, leaving 10 bases between. This CDR3 is CASRVTSNYGYTF. Here the CDR3 DNA reads TGTGCCAGCAGGGTAACATCGAACTATGGCTACACCTTC.

This chain connects TRBV4-1 to TRBJ1-1; no firm D call. Deletions cut 1 base from V and 1 base from J, with 10 bases between. CDR3 size: 15 residues. The germline V gene has CDR1 MGHRA and CDR2 YSYEKL. The CDR3 DNA reads as TGCGCCAGCAGCCAAGCTAAAATACCGAACACTGAAGCTTTCTTT. It specifies CASSQAKIPNTEAFF.